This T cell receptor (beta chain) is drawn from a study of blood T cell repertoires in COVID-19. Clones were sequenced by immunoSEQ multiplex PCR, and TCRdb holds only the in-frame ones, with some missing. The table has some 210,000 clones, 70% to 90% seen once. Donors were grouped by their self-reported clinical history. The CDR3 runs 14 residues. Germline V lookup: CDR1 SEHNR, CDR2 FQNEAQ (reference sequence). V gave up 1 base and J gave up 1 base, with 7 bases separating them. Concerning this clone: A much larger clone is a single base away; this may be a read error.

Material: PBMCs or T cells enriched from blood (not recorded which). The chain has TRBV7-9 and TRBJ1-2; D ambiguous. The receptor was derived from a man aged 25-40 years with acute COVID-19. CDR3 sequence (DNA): TGTGCCAGCAGCTTAGAACAGATTAACTATGGCTACACCTTC. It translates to CASSLEQINYGYTF. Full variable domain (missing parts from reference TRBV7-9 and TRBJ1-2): DTGVSQNPRHKITKRGQNVTFRCDPISEHNRLYWYRQTLGQGPEFLTYFQNEAQLEKSRLLSDRFSAERPKGSFSTLEIQRTEQGDSAMYLCASSLEQINYGYTFGSGTRLTVV.